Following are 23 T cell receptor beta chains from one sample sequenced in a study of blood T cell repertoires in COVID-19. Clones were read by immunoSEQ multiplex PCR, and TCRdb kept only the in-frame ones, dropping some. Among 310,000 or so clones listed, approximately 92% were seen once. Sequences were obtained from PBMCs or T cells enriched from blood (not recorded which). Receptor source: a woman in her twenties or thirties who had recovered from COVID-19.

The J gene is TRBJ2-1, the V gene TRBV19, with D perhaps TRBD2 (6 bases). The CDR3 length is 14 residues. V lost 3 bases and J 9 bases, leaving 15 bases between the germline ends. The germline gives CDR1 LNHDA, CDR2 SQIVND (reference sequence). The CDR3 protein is CASSIRRLVSEQFF. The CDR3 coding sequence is TGTGCCAGTAGTATCCGGAGACTAGTAAGTGAGCAGTTCTTC.

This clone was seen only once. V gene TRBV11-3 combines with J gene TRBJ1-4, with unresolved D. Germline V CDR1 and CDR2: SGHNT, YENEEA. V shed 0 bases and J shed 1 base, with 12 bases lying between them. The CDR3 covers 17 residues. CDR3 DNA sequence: TGTGCCAGCAGCTTAGACCCTCCAGGTGGAACTAATGAAAAACTGTTTTTT. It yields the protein CASSLDPPGGTNEKLFF.

The CDR3 DNA sequence: TGTGCCAGCAGGCGGACAGTCATGAATTCACCCCTCCACTTT. Translated: CASRRTVMNSPLHF. The chain has TRBV6-5 and TRBJ1-6; D may be TRBD1 (6 bases). This CDR3 has 14 residues. V lost 6 bases, J lost 7 bases, and 13 bases lay in between. The germline V gene has CDR1 MNHEY and CDR2 SVGAGI.

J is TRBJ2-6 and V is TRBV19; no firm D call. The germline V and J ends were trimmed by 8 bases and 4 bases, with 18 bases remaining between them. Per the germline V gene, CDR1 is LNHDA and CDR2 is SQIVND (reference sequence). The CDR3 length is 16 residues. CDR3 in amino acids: CASLEAANRGANVLTF. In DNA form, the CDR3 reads TGTGCCAGTTTAGAGGCAGCCAACCGGGGGGCCAACGTCCTGACTTTC.

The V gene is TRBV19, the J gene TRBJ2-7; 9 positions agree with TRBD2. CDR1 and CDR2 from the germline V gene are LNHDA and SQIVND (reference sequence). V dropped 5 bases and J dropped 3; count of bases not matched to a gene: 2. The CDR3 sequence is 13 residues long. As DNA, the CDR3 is TGTGCCAGTAGTGATAGCGGGAGCTACGAGCAGTACTTC. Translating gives CASSDSGSYEQYF.

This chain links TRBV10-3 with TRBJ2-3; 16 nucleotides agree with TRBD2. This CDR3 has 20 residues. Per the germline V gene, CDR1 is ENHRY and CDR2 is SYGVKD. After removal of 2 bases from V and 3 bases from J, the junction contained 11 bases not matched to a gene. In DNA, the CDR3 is TGTGCCATCAGTGAGCAACCGGGACTAGCGGGAGGGCTACGGACAGATACGCAGTATTTT. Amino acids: CAISEQPGLAGGLRTDTQYF.

The CDR3: CASSYSFDRGYTEAFF. In DNA, the CDR3 is TGTGCCAGCAGTTACTCCTTCGACAGGGGTTACACTGAAGCTTTCTTT. The chain recombines TRBV6-2 or TRBV6-3 with TRBJ1-1; TRBD1 agrees at 8 bases. V was clipped by 0 bases and J by 3 bases; unmatched bases: 6. Looked up from germline, CDR1 is MNHEY and CDR2 is SVGEGT. This CDR3 comprises 16 residues.

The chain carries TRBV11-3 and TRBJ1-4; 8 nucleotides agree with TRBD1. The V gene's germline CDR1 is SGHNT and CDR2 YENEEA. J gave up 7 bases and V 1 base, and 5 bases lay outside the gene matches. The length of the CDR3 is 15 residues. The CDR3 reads CASSLGTGRREKLFF. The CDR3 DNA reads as TGTGCCAGCAGCTTAGGGACAGGGCGTCGTGAAAAACTGTTTTTT.

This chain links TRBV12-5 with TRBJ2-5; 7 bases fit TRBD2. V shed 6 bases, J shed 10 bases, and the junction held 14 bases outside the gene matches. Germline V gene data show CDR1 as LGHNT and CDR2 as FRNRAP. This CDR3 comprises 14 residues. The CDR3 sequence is CASGDDSRPGGQYF. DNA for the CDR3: TGTGCTAGTGGGGACGACAGCCGGCCGGGGGGCCAGTACTTC.

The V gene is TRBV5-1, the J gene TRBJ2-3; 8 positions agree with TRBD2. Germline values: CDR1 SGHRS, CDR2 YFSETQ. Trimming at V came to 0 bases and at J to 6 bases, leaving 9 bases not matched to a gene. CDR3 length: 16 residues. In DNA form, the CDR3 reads TGCGCCAGCAGCTTGGCTTCAGCGGGAGTAAGCGATACGCAGTATTTT. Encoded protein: CASSLASAGVSDTQYF.

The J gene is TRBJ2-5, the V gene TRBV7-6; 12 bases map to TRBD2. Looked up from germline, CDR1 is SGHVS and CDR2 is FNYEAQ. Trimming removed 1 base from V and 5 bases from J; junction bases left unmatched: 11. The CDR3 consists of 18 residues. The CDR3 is CASSLDSASGRVLETQYF. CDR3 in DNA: TGTGCCAGCAGCTTAGATTCGGCTAGCGGGAGGGTCCTGGAGACCCAGTACTTC.

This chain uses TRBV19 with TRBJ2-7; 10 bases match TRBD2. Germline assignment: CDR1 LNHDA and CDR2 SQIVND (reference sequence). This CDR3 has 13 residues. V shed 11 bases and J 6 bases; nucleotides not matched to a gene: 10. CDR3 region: CAEAGTSVGEQYF. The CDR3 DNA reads TGTGCCGAGGCCGGGACTAGCGTTGGCGAGCAGTACTTC.

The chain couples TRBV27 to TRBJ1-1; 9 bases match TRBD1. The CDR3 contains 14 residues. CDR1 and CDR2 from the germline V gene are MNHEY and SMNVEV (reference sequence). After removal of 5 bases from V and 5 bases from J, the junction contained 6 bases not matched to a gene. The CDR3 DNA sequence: TGTGCCAGCAGTCCGCACAGGGGGCAAACTGAAGCTTTCTTT. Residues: CASSPHRGQTEAFF.

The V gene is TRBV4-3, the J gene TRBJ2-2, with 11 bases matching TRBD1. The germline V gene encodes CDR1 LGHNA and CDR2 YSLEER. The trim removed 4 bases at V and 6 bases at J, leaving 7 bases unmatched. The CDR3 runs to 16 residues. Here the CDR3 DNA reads TGCGCCAGCAGCCCCTGGGGGACAGGGGGGTCCGGGGAGCTGTTTTTT. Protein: CASSPWGTGGSGELFF.

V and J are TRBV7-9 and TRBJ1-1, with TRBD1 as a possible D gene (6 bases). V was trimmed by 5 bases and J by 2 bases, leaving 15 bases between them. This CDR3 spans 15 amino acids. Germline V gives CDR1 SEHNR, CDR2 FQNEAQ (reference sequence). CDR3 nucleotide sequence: TGTGCCAGCAGCCCCCAACAGGGATTCAACACTGAAGCTTTCTTT. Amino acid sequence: CASSPQQGFNTEAFF.

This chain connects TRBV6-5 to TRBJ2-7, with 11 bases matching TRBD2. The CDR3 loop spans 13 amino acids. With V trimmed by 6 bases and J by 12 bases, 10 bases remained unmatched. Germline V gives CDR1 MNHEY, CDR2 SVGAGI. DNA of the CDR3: TGTGCCAGCAGCCCCGGACTAGCGGGTACCCGGTACTTC. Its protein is CASSPGLAGTRYF.

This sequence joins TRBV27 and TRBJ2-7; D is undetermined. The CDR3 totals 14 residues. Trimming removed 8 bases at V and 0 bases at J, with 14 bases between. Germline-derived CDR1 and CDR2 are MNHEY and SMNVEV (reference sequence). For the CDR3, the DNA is TGTGCCAGCCGCCCTGGGTCTAGCTCCTACGAGCAGTACTTC. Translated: CASRPGSSSYEQYF.

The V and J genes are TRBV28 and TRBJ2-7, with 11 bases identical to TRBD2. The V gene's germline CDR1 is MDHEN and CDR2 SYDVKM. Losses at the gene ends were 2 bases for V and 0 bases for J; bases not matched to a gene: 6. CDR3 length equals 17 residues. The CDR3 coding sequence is TGTGCCAGCAGTTTAACTAGCGGGAGTCGTAGCTCCTACGAGCAGTACTTC. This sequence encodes CASSLTSGSRSSYEQYF.

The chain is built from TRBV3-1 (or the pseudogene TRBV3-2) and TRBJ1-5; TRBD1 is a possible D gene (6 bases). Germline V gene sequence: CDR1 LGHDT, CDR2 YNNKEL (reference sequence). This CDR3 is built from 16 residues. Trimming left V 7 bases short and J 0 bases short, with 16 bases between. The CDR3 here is CASNTIRGPSNQPQHF. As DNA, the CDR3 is TGTGCCAGCAACACGATCAGGGGCCCTAGCAATCAGCCCCAGCATTTT.

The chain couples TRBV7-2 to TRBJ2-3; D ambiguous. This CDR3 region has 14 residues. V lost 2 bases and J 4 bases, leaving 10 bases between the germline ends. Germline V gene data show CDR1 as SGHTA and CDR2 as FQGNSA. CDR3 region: CASSLSSPADTQYF. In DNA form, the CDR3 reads TGTGCCAGCAGCTTATCTTCCCCGGCAGATACGCAGTATTTT.

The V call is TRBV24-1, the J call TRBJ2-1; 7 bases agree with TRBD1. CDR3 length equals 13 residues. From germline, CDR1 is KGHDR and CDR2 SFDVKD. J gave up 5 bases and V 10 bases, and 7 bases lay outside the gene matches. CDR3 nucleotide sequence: TGTGCCACAGGGGACAGCATTAACAATGAGCAGTTCTTC. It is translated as CATGDSINNEQFF.

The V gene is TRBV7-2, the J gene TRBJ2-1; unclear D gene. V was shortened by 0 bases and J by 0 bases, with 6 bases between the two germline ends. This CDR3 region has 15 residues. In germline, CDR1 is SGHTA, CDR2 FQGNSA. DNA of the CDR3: TGTGCCAGCAGCTTAGCTTTTAACTCCTACAATGAGCAGTTCTTC. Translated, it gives CASSLAFNSYNEQFF.

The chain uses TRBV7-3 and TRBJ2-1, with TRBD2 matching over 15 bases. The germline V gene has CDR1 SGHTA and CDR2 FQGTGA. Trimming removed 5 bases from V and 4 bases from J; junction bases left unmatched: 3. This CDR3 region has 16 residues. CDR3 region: CASSTGTSGRYNEQFF. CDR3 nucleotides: TGTGCCAGCAGCACCGGGACTAGCGGGAGGTACAATGAGCAGTTCTTC.